The 27 T cell receptor beta chains below were found in one sample sequenced in a study of blood T cell repertoires in COVID-19. Some clones are missing from TCRdb's copy, which holds only in-frame ones; the method was immunoSEQ multiplex PCR. The top ten hold 3% to 4% of the sample, which has about 150,000 clones, approximately 86% seen once. Sequencing used peripheral blood. These receptors were collected from a man in his 70s with acute or convalescent COVID-19.

This clone was detected only once. V and J are TRBV4-1 and TRBJ2-7; no clear D gene. V was trimmed by 7 bases and J by 5 bases, leaving 18 bases between them. Germline CDR1 reads MGHRA; CDR2 reads YSYEKL. The CDR3 sequence is 14 residues long. CDR3 region: CASKADPSVDEQYF. For the CDR3, the DNA is TGCGCCAGCAAGGCCGACCCTAGTGTGGACGAGCAGTACTTC.

The chain recombines TRBV30 with TRBJ2-2; the match to TRBD1 covers 8 bases. Germline V gene sequence: CDR1 GTSNPN, CDR2 SVGIG (reference sequence). The V segment lost 5 bases and the J segment 4 bases; nucleotides outside the gene matches: 6. CDR3 size: 14 residues. CDR3 sequence reads: CAWAPTGGTGELFF. Here the CDR3 DNA reads TGTGCCTGGGCCCCAACAGGGGGCACCGGGGAGCTGTTTTTT.

J is TRBJ1-4 and V is TRBV2; D perhaps matches TRBD1 (5 bases). CDR1 is SNHLY and CDR2 is FYNNEI in the germline V gene. V was clipped by 7 bases and J by 2 bases, with 14 bases between them. The CDR3 is made up of 15 amino acids. The CDR3 here is CASTDLGVTNEKLFF. The CDR3 region has the DNA TGTGCCAGCACCGACTTAGGGGTTACTAATGAAAAACTGTTTTTT.

V and J are TRBV5-4 and TRBJ2-7; possibly TRBD2 for D (6 bases). V gave up 3 bases and J gave up 0 bases, with 13 bases separating them. This CDR3 has 15 residues. Germline V gene data show CDR1 as SGHNT and CDR2 as YYREEE (reference sequence). The CDR3 loop is CASSSAGGSSYEQYF. CDR3 bases: TGTGCCAGCAGCTCAGCGGGCGGTAGCTCCTACGAGCAGTACTTC.

The rearrangement uses TRBV28 and TRBJ1-1, with D unclear. V dropped 6 bases and J dropped 4 bases, with 12 bases sitting between them. Germline CDR1 is MDHEN and CDR2 is SYDVKM. The CDR3 covers 13 residues. This CDR3 reads CASRNEASTEAFF. The DNA of the CDR3 is TGTGCCAGCAGAAATGAAGCGAGCACTGAAGCTTTCTTT.

The gene calls are TRBV7-2 and TRBJ2-7, with unresolved D. Germline CDR1 SGHTA, CDR2 FQGNSA. CDR3 size: 14 residues. V gave up 1 base and J gave up 2 bases, with 9 bases separating them. CDR3 nucleotides: TGTGCCAGCAGCTTAGTACGAAGCCCCTACGAGCAGTACTTC. Protein: CASSLVRSPYEQYF.

This clone was recorded once. V is TRBV5-1 and J is TRBJ1-1; D is uncertain. Trimming pared 2 bases from V and 7 bases from J, leaving 15 bases between. The CDR3 extends over 14 amino acids. The germline V gene encodes CDR1 SGHRS and CDR2 YFSETQ. Here the CDR3 reads CASSLPTPRSEAFF. The CDR3 nucleotides read TGCGCCAGCAGCTTACCGACCCCGCGGAGTGAAGCTTTCTTT.

The genes are TRBV5-6 and TRBJ2-1, with 7 nucleotides matching TRBD2. Germline CDR1 and CDR2: SGHDT and YYEEEE. This CDR3 is built from 16 residues. J was trimmed by 7 bases and V by 1 base; bases with no gene match: 11. The DNA of the CDR3 is TGTGCCAGCAGCTTGTACGGGGGAGGGCCGGTGAATGAGCAGTTCTTC. This encodes CASSLYGGGPVNEQFF.

The chain is built from TRBV5-1 and TRBJ1-2, with a weak D call TRBD1 (5 bases). The CDR3 is 14 amino acids. Germline CDR1 and CDR2: SGHRS and YFSETQ. The ends were cut back, 0 bases at V and 4 bases at J, with 10 bases in the middle. The CDR3 is CASSLESGRYGYTF. The CDR3 nucleotides read TGCGCCAGCAGCTTGGAGTCAGGGCGCTATGGCTACACCTTC.

CDR3 amino acids: CATSRGRERLRGQYF. DNA of the CDR3: TGTGCCACCAGCAGAGGTCGGGAGCGACTAAGAGGGCAGTACTTC. V is TRBV15 and J is TRBJ2-7; a possible D gene is TRBD2 (6 bases). The V gene's germline CDR1 is LNHNV and CDR2 YYDKDF (reference sequence). This CDR3 contains 15 residues. V dropped 1 base and J dropped 9 bases, with 19 bases sitting between them.

This clone was observed a single time. The CDR3 loop reads CASSFGTGNTYEQYF. The CDR3 DNA is TGTGCCAGCAGTTTCGGGACAGGAAATACCTACGAGCAGTACTTC. The chain employs TRBV6-2 or TRBV6-3 and TRBJ2-7, with TRBD1 matching over 8 bases. This CDR3 is 15 amino acids long. CDR1 MNHEY and CDR2 SVGEGT come from the germline V gene. With V trimmed by 4 bases and J by 2 bases, 7 bases remained unmatched.

The chain carries TRBV9 and TRBJ1-3; no reliable D call. V lost 0 bases and J lost 2, with 6 bases in between. This CDR3 comprises 14 residues. Germline CDR1 is SGDLS and CDR2 is YYNGEE. The CDR3 spells CASSVALTGNTIYF. The CDR3, as DNA: TGTGCCAGCAGCGTAGCCCTTACTGGAAACACCATATATTTT.

The chain has TRBV4-1 and TRBJ1-1; 10 nucleotides align to TRBD1. The CDR3 runs to 16 residues. In germline, CDR1 is MGHRA, CDR2 YSYEKL. V lost 4 bases and J lost 1; bases outside the gene matches: 6. The chain's CDR3 is CASSPLGTGENTEAFF. CDR3 coding DNA: TGCGCCAGCAGCCCACTAGGGACAGGGGAGAACACTGAAGCTTTCTTT.

This clone appeared a few times. The chain couples TRBV28 to TRBJ1-6; the D gene is possibly TRBD1 (5 bases). The germline gives CDR1 MDHEN, CDR2 SYDVKM. The CDR3 has 16 residues. V was shortened by 2 bases and J by 2 bases, with 10 bases between the two germline ends. The CDR3, as DNA: TGTGCCAGCAGTTTACCTACGGGGGCCTATAATTCACCCCTCCACTTT. Translation gives CASSLPTGAYNSPLHF.

The chain has TRBV24-1 and TRBJ2-3, with TRBD2 as a possible D gene (6 bases). From germline, CDR1 is KGHDR and CDR2 SFDVKD. CDR3 length equals 15 residues. V was shortened by 5 bases and J by 2 bases, with 13 bases between the two germline ends. CDR3 nucleotides: TGTGCCACCAGTGCCGATCAGGGACTCACAGATACGCAGTATTTT. Its protein product is CATSADQGLTDTQYF.

The chain combines TRBV3-1 (or the pseudogene TRBV3-2) with TRBJ1-6; D is unresolved. The CDR3 runs to 13 residues. Trimming removed 1 base from V and 10 bases from J, with 8 bases in between. From germline, CDR1 is LGHDT and CDR2 YNNKEL (reference sequence). Written as DNA, the CDR3 is TGTGCCAGCAGCCAAGGGAGAGGCTCACCCCTCCACTTT. Encoded protein: CASSQGRGSPLHF.

The chain uses TRBV7-2 and TRBJ1-3; no clear D gene. Germline V CDR1 and CDR2: SGHTA, FQGNSA. The CDR3 is made up of 15 amino acids. V was shortened by 6 bases and J by 0 bases, with 12 bases between the two germline ends. The CDR3 loop is CASRPEASSGNTIYF. CDR3 nucleotides: TGTGCCAGCAGACCGGAGGCGAGCTCTGGAAACACCATATATTTT.

The chain combines TRBV7-5 with TRBJ2-7; the table's D call of TRBD2 was not tested on the DNA. TRBV7-5 corresponds to a pseudogene. This CDR3 is built from 18 residues. As DNA, the CDR3 is TGTGCCAGAAGCTCGTTCAGACTAGCGGGAGGGGACGTCTACGAGCAGTACTTC. Residues: CARSSFRLAGGDVYEQYF.

J is TRBJ2-5 and V is TRBV11-2; TRBD1 matches 8 bases. The length of the CDR3 is 15 residues. CDR1 and CDR2 from the germline V gene are SGHAT and FQNNGV. J was trimmed by 5 bases and V by 3 bases; bases with no gene match: 8. This CDR3 is CASSFGRGRGETQYF. The CDR3 DNA reads as TGTGCCAGCAGCTTTGGCAGGGGGCGCGGCGAGACCCAGTACTTC.

The chain joins TRBV6-1 to TRBJ2-7, with 10 bases lining up with TRBD2. V shed 3 bases and J 5 bases; nucleotides not matched to a gene: 7. The CDR3 covers 15 residues. The germline CDR1 and CDR2 sequences are MNHNS and SASEGT. The CDR3 spells CASSESSGSIHEQYF. The DNA for the CDR3 is TGTGCCAGCAGTGAGTCTAGCGGGAGTATACACGAGCAGTACTTC.

This CDR3 reads CASSFEGNTIYF. The DNA of the CDR3 is TGTGCCAGCAGCTTTGAGGGAAACACCATATATTTT. This chain uses TRBV5-6 with TRBJ1-3; no clear D. The CDR3 runs to 12 residues. CDR1 and CDR2 from the germline V gene are SGHDT and YYEEEE. V lost 2 bases and J lost 4, with 4 bases in between.

This clone occurred a few times. The chain combines TRBV4-3 with TRBJ1-5; tentatively, D is TRBD1 (6 bases). CDR3 size: 15 residues. The germline V gene encodes CDR1 LGHNA and CDR2 YSLEER. Between the trimmed V and J ends, which lost 0 bases and 5 bases, there was a span of 11 bases. The CDR3 protein is CASSQDSTGYQPQHF. CDR3 nucleotide sequence: TGCGCCAGCAGCCAAGATTCAACAGGGTATCAGCCCCAGCATTTT.

This chain connects TRBV5-8 to TRBJ2-7, with 10 bases fitting TRBD2. The CDR3 has 15 residues. The germline V gene encodes CDR1 SGHTS and CDR2 YDEGEE. Losses at the gene ends were 2 bases for V and 2 bases for J; bases not matched to a gene: 4. CDR3 amino acids: CASSLPGLATYEQYF. In nucleotides, the CDR3 is TGTGCCAGCAGCTTACCGGGACTAGCGACCTACGAGCAGTACTTC.

V usage is TRBV5-4 and J usage is TRBJ2-7; TRBD2 aligns across 11 bases. Trimming removed 4 bases from V and 3 bases from J; junction bases left unmatched: 12. This CDR3 is built from 17 residues. Germline-derived CDR1 and CDR2 are SGHNT and YYREEE (reference sequence). CDR3 sequence reads: CASSRNLAGGSRYEQYF. Here the CDR3 DNA reads TGTGCCAGCAGCCGTAACTTAGCGGGAGGGTCACGCTACGAGCAGTACTTC.

The chain carries TRBV4-1 and TRBJ2-1; D might be TRBD2 (6 bases). In germline, CDR1 is MGHRA, CDR2 YSYEKL. V lost 1 base, J lost 6 bases, and 22 bases lay in between. This CDR3 is built from 18 residues. The CDR3 region is CASSQGGLSAGIRNEQFF. The DNA of the CDR3 is TGCGCCAGCAGCCAAGGAGGGCTTTCGGCGGGAATCCGCAATGAGCAGTTCTTC.

The chain has TRBV2 and TRBJ1-2, with 7 bases fitting TRBD1. CDR1 and CDR2 (germline): SNHLY, FYNNEI. This CDR3 is 13 amino acids long. V dropped 7 bases and J dropped 1; count of bases not matched to a gene: 3. CDR3 in DNA: TGTGCCAGCACCGGACAGGTTAACTATGGCTACACCTTC. Its protein product is CASTGQVNYGYTF.

J is TRBJ1-1 and V is TRBV4-1; D unclear. The CDR3 totals 15 residues. Trimming stripped 0 bases from V and 0 bases from J, with 8 bases between. Germline-derived CDR1 and CDR2 are MGHRA and YSYEKL. The CDR3: CASSQDNRLNTEAFF. CDR3 nucleotides: TGCGCCAGCAGCCAAGACAACAGATTGAACACTGAAGCTTTCTTT.